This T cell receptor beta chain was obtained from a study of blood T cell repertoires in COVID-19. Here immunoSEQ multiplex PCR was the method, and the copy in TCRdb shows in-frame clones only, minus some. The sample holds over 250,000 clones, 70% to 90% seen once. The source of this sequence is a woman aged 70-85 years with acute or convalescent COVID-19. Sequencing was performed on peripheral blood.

CDR3 in DNA: TGTGCCAGCAGCCGACCGGGACAGGCGGGCACTGAAGCTTTCTTT. This sequence encodes CASSRPGQAGTEAFF. The genes are TRBV4-2 and TRBJ1-1, with 8 bases identical to TRBD1. The V and J ends lost 4 bases and 4 bases, in that order; junction bases with no gene match: 8. The CDR3 consists of 15 residues. The germline gives CDR1 LGHNA, CDR2 YNFKEQ.